This section outlines one TCR beta chain sequence together with its context. Methods used by the authors: Cell counts per sample came from amplifying reference gene primers. This table comes from immunoSEQ multiplex PCR, and its TCRdb copy is limited to in-frame clones, with some not included. The D gene and trimming were derived from the DNA, and the V and J assignments and clone size from that table. In the table there are 300,000 to 450,000 clones, about 80% of which are singletons. CDR3 size: 13 residues. Germline CDR1 SGHDT, CDR2 YYEEEE. Trimming cost V 2 bases and J 5 bases, with 10 bases left between them. These data are taken from a study of blood T cell repertoires in COVID-19. Study information: The United States, Italy and Spain provided the acute and convalescent COVID-19 samples. T cells, B-cell-depleted T cells, or PBMCs provided the cDNA or gDNA that served as material.

This chain connects TRBV5-6 to TRBJ1-2; D remains unclear. Sequencing was carried out using peripheral blood. The sequence was obtained from a human donor with acute or convalescent COVID-19. The donor label of this sample is uncertain. CDR3 region: CASSFRGVYGYTF. The CDR3 coding sequence is TGTGCCAGCAGCTTTCGGGGTGTGTATGGCTACACCTTC.